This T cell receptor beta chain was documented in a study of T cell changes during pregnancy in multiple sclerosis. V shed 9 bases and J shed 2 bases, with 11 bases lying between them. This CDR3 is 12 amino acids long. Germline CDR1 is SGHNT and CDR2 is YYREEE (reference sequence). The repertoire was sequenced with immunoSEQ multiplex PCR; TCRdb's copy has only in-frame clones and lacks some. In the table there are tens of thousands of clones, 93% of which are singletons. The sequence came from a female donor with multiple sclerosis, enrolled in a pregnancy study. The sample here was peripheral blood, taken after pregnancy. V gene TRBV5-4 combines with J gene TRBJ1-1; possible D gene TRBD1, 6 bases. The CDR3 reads CATQGLNTEAFF. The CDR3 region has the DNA TGTGCCACCCAGGGGCTAAACACTGAAGCTTTCTTT.